This section outlines one TCR beta chain sequence together with its context. Deletions cut 5 bases from V and 4 bases from J, with 17 bases between. Germline loops: CDR1 SGHRS, CDR2 YFSETQ. CDR3 length equals 15 residues. The sample belongs to a study of blood T cell repertoires in COVID-19. Study information: COVID-19 samples, acute and convalescent, were from the United States, Italy and Spain. Sources were T cells, B-cell-depleted T cells, or PBMCs; the material itself was cDNA or gDNA.

Original analysis: Cell counts per sample came from amplifying reference gene primers. The protocol was immunoSEQ multiplex PCR, while the TCRdb copy is restricted to in-frame clones and leaves out a portion. That table supplies the V and J calls and clone size; D and trimming were determined from the DNA. The data show hundreds of thousands of clones, with 85% seen just once and 5% to 6.5% held by the top ten. The chain joins TRBV5-1 to TRBJ2-3, with D tentatively TRBD2 (7 bases). This clonotype was sampled from a man in his fifties or sixties with active or convalescent COVID-19. Material: peripheral blood. In DNA, the CDR3 is TGCGCCAGCAGTGGGGGCGGGAGTAAGCCAGATACGCAGTATTTT. Encoded protein: CASSGGGSKPDTQYF.